This record looks at one T cell receptor (beta chain) sequence and its context. Its recognized antigen is unknown. Per-base quality was not reported, and no clone a single base away is much larger than it. In total, fewer than 750 healthy bone marrow donors made up the cohort. Cohort members were all nominally healthy when sampled, although unrecorded immune exposures were likely present. The donor was CMV seropositive and belonged to the group of about 290 seropositive cohort members. A peripheral blood sample was provided by each donor, and peripheral blood mononuclear cells were used for TCR beta sequencing. The Qiagen DNeasy Blood Extraction Kit was used to extract genomic DNA from the blood cell samples. The data were taken from a study of cytomegalovirus exposure and HLA in healthy donors (dated 2017 in TCRdb). Study-wide context: An earlier analysis of about 560 of the donors reported 276 Gb of sequence data and around 100 million unique TCR beta sequences obtained from 150 million to 200 million T cells. Both class I and class II loci were covered by HLA typing, at four-digit resolution. In a later genetic analysis, genome-wide SNP genotypes for about three fifths of the roughly 670 donors were used, and that subset was treated as a discovery cohort. Among about 400 genotyped donors of the cohort, an average of around 250,000 unique TCR beta nucleotide sequences was sequenced per donor, of which approximately 18% were non-productive. The study aimed to test whether cataloging public T cell receptors could reveal signatures of past pathogen exposure. Every repertoire in the discovery cohort had been generated on one and the same sequencing platform. Because of strong linkage in the cohort, four to six DR-DQ haplotypes were treated as single units for association and clustering. To study patterns of TCR occurrence, a later analysis re-analyzed previously published TCR beta repertoires from around 700 donors and added high-resolution HLA genotyping. Donor age, sex, ethnicity and CMV serostatus were collected together with the repertoire data. Of the approximately 400 genotyped donors, roughly 85% fell in the genetic ancestry cluster associated with self-reported Caucasian donors. In an earlier analysis of around 540 of the donors, high-throughput TCR beta sequencing was used to judge whether each TCR beta V gene segment behaved as functional or pseudogenic. The number of donors typed differed by locus, with about 629-640 for A, B, C, DRB1 and DQB1, roughly 550 for DQA1, 606 for DPA1, and some 440 for DPB1. About 280 gigabases of sequencing data and around 88 million unique TCR sequences made up an early release that covered nearly 650 HLA-typed donors. To predict cytomegalovirus infection status, the study combined high-throughput TCR immunosequencing, statistical association of individual TCRs with disease status, and machine learning. A separate validation cohort of roughly 130 different subjects was used in addition to the approximately 700-subject first cohort. In the later analysis, no new phenotypic data were used to find candidate immune exposures; instead, reliance was placed on TCR beta sequences and their occurrence across donors. Using immunosequencing, the study profiled T cell repertoires from 640 or so subjects and related those repertoires to cytomegalovirus serostatus. On the study overall, not on this receptor specifically: In this cohort, only TCR beta chains were sequenced, and detectable features were limited by the absence of alpha or paired-chain data. A further reported finding was that TCR beta sequences accurately predicted the HLA-A and HLA-B alleles for most subjects in the first cohort. A total of 150 to 200 TCR beta chains were listed by the study as associated with cytomegalovirus. Some IMGT-functional V segments, including TRBV6-2 and TRBV6-3, could not be told apart with the 87-base-pair reads, so those segments were excluded. Presence/absence analyses assumed roughly uniform sequencing depth across donors, an assumption that may not hold. Because some donors lacked HLA typing at each locus, the association tests relied only on the typed subset. The earlier analysis of about 600 of the donors excluded around 17 rarely observed V segments, including chromosome 9 orphons, because counts were too low. A group of highly shared sequence variants was considered likely to be a technical artifact of the sequencing pipeline. In a later analysis, the rate of TCR association differed among HLA loci, with DRB1 alleles having the most associated TCRs and HLA-C alleles having the fewest. The classifier was reported to diagnose cytomegalovirus status with high specificity and sensitivity in both the original and validation cohorts. In a later analysis, most CMV-associated TCR beta chains were found to appear HLA-restricted, with HLA associations seemingly driven largely by CMV exposure. A later analysis reported that several top co-occurrence clusters appeared linked to parvovirus B19, influenza, CMV and Epstein-Barr virus. The authors suggested that the approach could potentially be extended to other disease states and immunological phenotypes. Across donors, most TCR sequences were observed very rarely, whereas some public TCRs were present in many individuals. At a false discovery rate of 0.05, a later analysis linked 15,000 to 20,000 TCR beta sequences to specific HLA alleles. Correlated functional status among segregating V segments might be attributable to linkage disequilibrium, but an unknown experimental factor could not be ruled out. Compared with equally common non-associated chains, HLA-associated TCR beta chains in a later analysis were more clonally expanded and had lower generation probabilities. A later genetic analysis associated a missense DCLRE1C variant with V-gene and J-gene trimming of TCR beta chains, and an independent cohort replicated the association. Immune exposure information for the cohort was limited to CMV serostatus. According to a later genetic analysis, donors in an Asian-associated ancestry cluster had fewer N-insertions in productive TCRs than the approximately 710-donor mean. In vitro tests confirmed that a few of the cytomegalovirus-associated TCR beta chains recognize cytomegalovirus antigens. When HLA alleles, especially DR and DQ, strongly co-occurred, attributing TCR associations to individual alleles was difficult. In an earlier analysis of several hundred of the donors, most TCR beta V segments were observed in productive rearrangements about 87% or about 30% of the time, broadly matching IMGT annotations.

Library generation was performed with the immunoSEQ multiplex PCR assay. A mixture of 60 forward primers for TCR Vbeta segments and 13 reverse primers for TCR Jbeta segments was used in the multiplex PCR. Amplification of the CDR3 region of rearranged TCR beta genes was performed with a multiplex PCR assay on genomic DNA. On the Illumina HiSeq System, the amplified TCR beta libraries were sequenced as 87-base-pair reads. The authors processed their data as follows. Across the 640 or so repertoires, a later analysis counted 75 million to 90 million unique TCR beta chains, 9 million to 14 million of which were shared by at least two donors. Raw reads were error-corrected and collapsed into unique sequences by a nearest-neighbor algorithm in which closely related sequences were merged to remove PCR and sequencing errors. Alignment of CDR3 sequences to IMGT reference sequences was used to assign V, D and J gene segments. For a sequence to be retained, at least a six-nucleotide match to both a V gene segment and a J gene segment was required. Rearrangements were called productive when the CDR3 lacked stop codons and stayed in frame with V and J; all others were non-productive. Following IMGT convention, CDR3 was defined as the stretch from the second conserved V-encoded cysteine to the conserved J-encoded phenylalanine. Sequences without an unambiguous match to a single V gene segment were excluded from the earlier analysis of about 600 of the donors. In an earlier analysis of approximately 590 of the donors, V segments were called functional above 56.7% productive rearrangements and were called segregating when the between-donor standard deviation exceeded 5%. A statistical classification framework was built to diagnose cytomegalovirus status from the catalog of TCR beta chain sequences. In a later analysis, TCR nucleotide sequences were compared against IMGT/GENE-DB human TR gene sequences so that V and J genes could be assigned. A later analysis assigned CDR3 sequences and most-parsimonious VDJ recombination scenarios with the TCRdist pipeline. A later analysis defined each TCR beta chain by its CDR3 amino acid sequence plus V-gene family, and excluded reads lacking a unique V-gene family. In a later analysis, 500 to 650 highly shared, low-generation-probability nucleotide sequences were removed to address suspected cross-contamination and a sequencing artifact. In a later analysis, a clonal expansion index was calculated for each public chain from normalized within-repertoire ranks of inferred template counts. Generation probabilities in a later analysis came from a VDJ recombination model fitted to out-of-frame rearrangements, and those results were checked against IGoR. A later analysis scored TCR-TCR, TCR-HLA and TCR-CMV co-occurrence with hypergeometric tests, applying a repertoire-size bias correction to TCR pairs. A later analysis estimated false discovery rates by permuting HLA or CMV assignments 20 times. In a later analysis, co-occurring TCRs were grouped with DBSCAN, and TCRdist sequence similarity was added when clustering was performed within HLA-allele-positive subsets. For co-occurrence clustering, repertoires with fewer than 30,000 or more than 120,000 public chains were excluded, along with roughly 5 repertoires with anomalous nucleotide sharing. The clones in this table, taken by TCRdb from immuneACCESS, are in-frame only. Not every clone is retained; where verified, under half of the shortfall comes from an unresolved V gene, and the cause of the rest is unknown. The DNA was the basis for D and trimming; V, J and clone size are from that table. The sample yields 150,000 to 250,000 clones; around 79% were counted once. Approximately 1.5% of the sample goes to the ten largest clones.

The CDR3 spans 17 residues, from the cysteine through the phenylalanine. Just CDR3 DNA is preserved here, 51 bases in frame from base 1. The germline V gene specifies SGHRS as CDR1 and YFSETQ as CDR2. V and J are trimmed by 4 bases and 5 bases, and the gene matches miss 13 bases of the junction. Material: PBMCs. The receptor comes from a girl between 5 and 17 years old in good health and CMV-seropositive. The rearranged segments are TRBV5-1 and TRBJ2-5, and TRBD2 aligns with 11 junction nucleotides. The DNA sequence is given as TGCGCCAGCAGCACAAACAATCTAGCGGGGGGAAGGGAGACCCAGTACTTC. Its amino acids are CASSTNNLAGGRETQYF.